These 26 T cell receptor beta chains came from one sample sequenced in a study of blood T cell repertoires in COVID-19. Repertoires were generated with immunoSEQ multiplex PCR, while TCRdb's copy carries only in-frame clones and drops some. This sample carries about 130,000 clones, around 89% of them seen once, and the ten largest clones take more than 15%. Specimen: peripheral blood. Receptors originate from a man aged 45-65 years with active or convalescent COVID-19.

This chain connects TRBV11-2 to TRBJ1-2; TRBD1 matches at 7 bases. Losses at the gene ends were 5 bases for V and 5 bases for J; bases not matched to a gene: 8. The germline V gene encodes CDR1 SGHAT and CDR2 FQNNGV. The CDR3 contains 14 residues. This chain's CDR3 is CASSQEVTGYGYTF. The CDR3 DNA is TGTGCCAGCAGCCAGGAGGTGACAGGGTATGGCTACACCTTC.

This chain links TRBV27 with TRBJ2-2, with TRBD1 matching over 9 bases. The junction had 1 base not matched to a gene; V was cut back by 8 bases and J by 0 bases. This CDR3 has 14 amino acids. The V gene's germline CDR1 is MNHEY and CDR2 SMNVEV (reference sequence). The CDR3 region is CASGTGPNTGELFF. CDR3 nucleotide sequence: TGTGCCAGCGGGACAGGGCCGAACACCGGGGAGCTGTTTTTT.

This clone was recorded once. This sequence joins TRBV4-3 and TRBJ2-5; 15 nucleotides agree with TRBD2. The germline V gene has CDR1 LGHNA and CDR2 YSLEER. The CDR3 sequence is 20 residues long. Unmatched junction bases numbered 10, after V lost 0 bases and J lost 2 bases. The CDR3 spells CASSQDRGLAGGTAQETQYF. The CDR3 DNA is TGCGCCAGCAGCCAAGATAGAGGACTAGCGGGGGGGACTGCACAAGAGACCCAGTACTTC.

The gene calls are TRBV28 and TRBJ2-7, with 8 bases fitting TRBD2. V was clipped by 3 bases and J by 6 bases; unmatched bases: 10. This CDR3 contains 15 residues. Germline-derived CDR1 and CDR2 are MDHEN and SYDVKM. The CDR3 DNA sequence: TGTGCCAGCAGTTTTGCGGGAGGAATCGACGGCGAGCAGTACTTC. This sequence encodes CASSFAGGIDGEQYF.

The CDR3 loop reads CASSKMTGGYYEQYF. CDR3 sequence (DNA): TGTGCCAGCAGTAAAATGACAGGGGGCTACTACGAGCAGTACTTC. The gene calls are TRBV6-5 and TRBJ2-7; 10 bases are a match to TRBD1. There are 15 residues in the CDR3. Germline values: CDR1 MNHEY, CDR2 SVGAGI. V lost 5 bases to trimming and J lost 3 bases; unmatched junction nucleotides: 7.

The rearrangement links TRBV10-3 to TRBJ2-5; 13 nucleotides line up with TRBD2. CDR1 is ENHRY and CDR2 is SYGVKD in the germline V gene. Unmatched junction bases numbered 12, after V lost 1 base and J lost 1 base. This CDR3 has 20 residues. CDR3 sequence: CAISELGGTSGASLQETQYF. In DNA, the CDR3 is TGTGCCATCAGTGAGTTAGGAGGGACTAGCGGGGCCTCCCTCCAAGAGACCCAGTACTTC.

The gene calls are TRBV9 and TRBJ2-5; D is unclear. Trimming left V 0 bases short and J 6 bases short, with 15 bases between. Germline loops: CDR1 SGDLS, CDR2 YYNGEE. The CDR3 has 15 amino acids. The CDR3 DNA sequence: TGTGCCAGCAGCGTAGGAGCTGGGTATGGGCAGACCCAGTACTTC. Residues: CASSVGAGYGQTQYF.

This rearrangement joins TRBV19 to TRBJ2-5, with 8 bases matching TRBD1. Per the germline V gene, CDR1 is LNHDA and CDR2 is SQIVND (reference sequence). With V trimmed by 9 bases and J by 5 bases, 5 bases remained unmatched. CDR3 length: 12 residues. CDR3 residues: CARGQEGETQYF. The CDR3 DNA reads TGTGCCAGGGGACAGGAGGGGGAGACCCAGTACTTC.

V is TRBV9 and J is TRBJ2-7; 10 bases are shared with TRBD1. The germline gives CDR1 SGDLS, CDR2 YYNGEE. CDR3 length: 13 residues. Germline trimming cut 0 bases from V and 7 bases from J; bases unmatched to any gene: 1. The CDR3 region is CASSVEDRGEQYF. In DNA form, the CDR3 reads TGTGCCAGCAGCGTAGAGGACAGGGGGGAGCAGTACTTC.

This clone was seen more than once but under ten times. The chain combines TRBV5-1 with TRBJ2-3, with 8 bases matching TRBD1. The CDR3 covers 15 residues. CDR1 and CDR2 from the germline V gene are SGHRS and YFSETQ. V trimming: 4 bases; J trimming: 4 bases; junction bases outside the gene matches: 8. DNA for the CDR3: TGCGCCAGCAGCCACCTGCGGACAGGGCCAGATACGCAGTATTTT. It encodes CASSHLRTGPDTQYF. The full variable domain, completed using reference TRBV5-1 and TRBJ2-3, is KAGVTQTPRYLIKTRGQQVTLSCSPISGHRSVSWYQQTPGQGLQFLFEYFSETQRNKGNFPGRFSGRQFSNSRSEMNVSTLELGDSALYLCASSHLRTGPDTQYFGPGTRLTVL.

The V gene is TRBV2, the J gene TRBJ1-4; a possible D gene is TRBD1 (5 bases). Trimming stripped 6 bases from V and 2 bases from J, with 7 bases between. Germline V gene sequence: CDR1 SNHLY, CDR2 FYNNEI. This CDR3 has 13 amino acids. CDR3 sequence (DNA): TGTGCCAGCAGGCCAGGGACTAATGAAAAACTGTTTTTT. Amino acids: CASRPGTNEKLFF.

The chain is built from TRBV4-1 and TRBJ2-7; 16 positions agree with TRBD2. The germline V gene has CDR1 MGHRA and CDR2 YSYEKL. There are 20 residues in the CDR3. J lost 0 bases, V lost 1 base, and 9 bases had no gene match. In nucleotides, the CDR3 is TGCGCCAGCAGCCAAGCCTTCCCGGGACTAGCGGGAGGGCCCTCCTACGAGCAGTACTTC. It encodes CASSQAFPGLAGGPSYEQYF.

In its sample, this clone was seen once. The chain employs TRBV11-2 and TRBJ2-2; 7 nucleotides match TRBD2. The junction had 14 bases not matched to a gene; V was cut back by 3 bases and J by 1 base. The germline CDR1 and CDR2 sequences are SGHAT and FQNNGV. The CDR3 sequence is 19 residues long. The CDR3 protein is CASSFRPISLAVNTGELFF. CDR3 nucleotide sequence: TGTGCCAGCAGCTTCAGGCCCATTTCGCTAGCGGTGAACACCGGGGAGCTGTTTTTT.

CDR3 residues: CASSQEIGFSPLHF. In DNA, the CDR3 is TGTGCCAGCAGCCAAGAGATCGGGTTCTCACCCCTCCACTTT. This chain uses TRBV4-2 with TRBJ1-6; no firm D call. Trimming shortened V by 0 bases and J by 10 bases, and 10 bases separated the two germline ends. CDR3 length: 14 amino acids. CDR1 and CDR2 (germline): LGHNA, YNFKEQ.

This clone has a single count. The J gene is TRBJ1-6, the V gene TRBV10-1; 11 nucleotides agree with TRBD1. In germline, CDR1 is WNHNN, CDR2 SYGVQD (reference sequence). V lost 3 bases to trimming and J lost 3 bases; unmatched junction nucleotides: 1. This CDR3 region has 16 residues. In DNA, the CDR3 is TGCGCCAGCAGTGAAGGGACAGGGGGCTATAATTCACCCCTCCACTTT. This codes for CASSEGTGGYNSPLHF.

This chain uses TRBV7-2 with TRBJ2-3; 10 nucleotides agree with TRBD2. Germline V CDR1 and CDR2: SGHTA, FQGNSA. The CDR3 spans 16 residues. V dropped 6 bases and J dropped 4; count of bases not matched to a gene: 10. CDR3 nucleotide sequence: TGTGCCAGCAGATCTAGGAGCGGGAGGGAGCCAGATACGCAGTATTTT. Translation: CASRSRSGREPDTQYF.

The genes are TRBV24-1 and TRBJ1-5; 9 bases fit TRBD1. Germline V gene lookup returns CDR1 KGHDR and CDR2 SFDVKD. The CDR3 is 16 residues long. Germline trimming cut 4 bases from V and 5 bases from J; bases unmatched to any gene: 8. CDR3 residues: CATSEGDRGFDQPQHF. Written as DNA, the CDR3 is TGTGCCACCAGTGAAGGCGACAGGGGGTTTGATCAGCCCCAGCATTTT.

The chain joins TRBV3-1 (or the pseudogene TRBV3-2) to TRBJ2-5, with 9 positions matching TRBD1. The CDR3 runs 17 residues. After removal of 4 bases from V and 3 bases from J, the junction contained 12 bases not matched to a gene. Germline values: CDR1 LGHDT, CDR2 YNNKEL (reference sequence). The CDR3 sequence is CASSPREAGTGKETQYF. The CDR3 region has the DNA TGTGCCAGCAGCCCTCGGGAGGCCGGGACAGGGAAAGAGACCCAGTACTTC.

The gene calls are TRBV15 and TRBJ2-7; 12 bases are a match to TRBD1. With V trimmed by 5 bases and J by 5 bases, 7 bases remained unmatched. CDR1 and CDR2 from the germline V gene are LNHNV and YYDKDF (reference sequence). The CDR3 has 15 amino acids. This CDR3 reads CATSGGQGALDEQYF. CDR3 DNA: TGTGCCACCAGCGGGGGACAGGGGGCTCTGGACGAGCAGTACTTC.

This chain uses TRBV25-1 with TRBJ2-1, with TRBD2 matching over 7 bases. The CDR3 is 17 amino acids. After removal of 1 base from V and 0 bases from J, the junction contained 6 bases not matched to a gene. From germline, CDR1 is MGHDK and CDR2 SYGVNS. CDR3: CASSELGRGSSYNEQFF. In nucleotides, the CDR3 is TGTGCCAGCAGTGAATTGGGGCGGGGGAGCTCCTACAATGAGCAGTTCTTC.

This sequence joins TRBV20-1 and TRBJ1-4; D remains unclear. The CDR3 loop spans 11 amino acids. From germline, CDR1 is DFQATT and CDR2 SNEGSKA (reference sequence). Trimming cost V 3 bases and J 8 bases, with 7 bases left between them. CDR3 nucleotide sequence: TGCAGTGCTAGTGGCGGCGAAAAACTGTTTTTT. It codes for CSASGGEKLFF.

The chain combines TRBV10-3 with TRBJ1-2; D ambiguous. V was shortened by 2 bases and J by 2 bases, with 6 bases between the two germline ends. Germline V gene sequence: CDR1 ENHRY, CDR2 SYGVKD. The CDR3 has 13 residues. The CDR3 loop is CAISEPLNYGYTF. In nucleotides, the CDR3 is TGTGCCATCAGTGAGCCTTTAAACTATGGCTACACCTTC.

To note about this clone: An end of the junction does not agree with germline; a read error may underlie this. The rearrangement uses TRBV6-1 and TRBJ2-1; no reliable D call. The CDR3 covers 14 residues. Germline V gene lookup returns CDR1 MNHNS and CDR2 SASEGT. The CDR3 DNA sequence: TGTGCCAGCAGTGAACTGCGTCTGTACAGTGAGCAGTTCTTC. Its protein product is CASSELRLYSEQFF.

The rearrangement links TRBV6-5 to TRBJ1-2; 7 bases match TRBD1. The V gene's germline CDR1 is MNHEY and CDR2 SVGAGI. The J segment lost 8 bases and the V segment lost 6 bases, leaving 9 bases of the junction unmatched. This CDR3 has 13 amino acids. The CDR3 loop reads CASSAETGFGYTF. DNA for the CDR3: TGTGCCAGCAGCGCAGAGACAGGGTTCGGCTACACCTTC.

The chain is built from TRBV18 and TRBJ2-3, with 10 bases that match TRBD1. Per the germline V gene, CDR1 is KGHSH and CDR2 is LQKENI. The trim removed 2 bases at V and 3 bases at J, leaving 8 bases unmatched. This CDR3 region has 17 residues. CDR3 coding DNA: TGTGCCAGCTCACCAGGGACAGGGGTTGAGAGGACAGATACGCAGTATTTT. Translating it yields CASSPGTGVERTDTQYF.

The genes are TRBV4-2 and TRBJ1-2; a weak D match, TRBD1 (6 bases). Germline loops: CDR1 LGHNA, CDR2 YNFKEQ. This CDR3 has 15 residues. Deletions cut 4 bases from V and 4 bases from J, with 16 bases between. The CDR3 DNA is TGTGCCAGCAGCCCTCGAAGGCAGGGGAGCTATGGCTACACCTTC. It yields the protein CASSPRRQGSYGYTF.